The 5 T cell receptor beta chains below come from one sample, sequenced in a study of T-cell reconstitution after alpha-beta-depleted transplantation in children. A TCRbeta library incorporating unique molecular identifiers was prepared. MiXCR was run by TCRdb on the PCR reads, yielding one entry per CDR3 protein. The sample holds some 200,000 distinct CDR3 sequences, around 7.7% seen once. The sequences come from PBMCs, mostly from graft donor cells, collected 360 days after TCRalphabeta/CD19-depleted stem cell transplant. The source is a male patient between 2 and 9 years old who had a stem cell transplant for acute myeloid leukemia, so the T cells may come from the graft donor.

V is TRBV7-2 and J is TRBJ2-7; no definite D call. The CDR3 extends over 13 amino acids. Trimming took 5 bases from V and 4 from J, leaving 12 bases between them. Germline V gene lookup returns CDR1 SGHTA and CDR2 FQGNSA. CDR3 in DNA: TGTGCCAGCAGCCCGCGTCGCCCATACGAGCAGTACTTC. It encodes CASSPRRPYEQYF.

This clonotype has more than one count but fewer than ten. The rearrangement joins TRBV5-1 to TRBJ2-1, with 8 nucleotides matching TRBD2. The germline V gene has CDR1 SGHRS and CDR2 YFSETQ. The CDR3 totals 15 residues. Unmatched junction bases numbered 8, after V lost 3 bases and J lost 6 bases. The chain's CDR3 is CASSSPGLVPNEQFF. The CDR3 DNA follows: TGCGCCAGCAGCTCCCCGGGACTAGTCCCCAATGAGCAGTTCTTC.

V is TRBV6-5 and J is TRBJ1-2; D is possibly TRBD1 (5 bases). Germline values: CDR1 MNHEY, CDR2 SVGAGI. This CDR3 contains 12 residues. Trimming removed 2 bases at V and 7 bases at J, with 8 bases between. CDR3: CASSYGGIGYTF. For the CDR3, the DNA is TGTGCCAGCAGTTACGGGGGGATTGGCTACACCTTC.

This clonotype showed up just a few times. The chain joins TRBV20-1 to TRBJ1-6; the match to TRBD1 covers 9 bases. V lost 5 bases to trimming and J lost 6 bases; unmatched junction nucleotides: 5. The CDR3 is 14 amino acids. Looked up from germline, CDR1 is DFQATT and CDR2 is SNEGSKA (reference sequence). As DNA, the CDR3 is TGCAGTGCTCCCTCGACAGGGGGTAATTCACCCCTCCACTTT. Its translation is CSAPSTGGNSPLHF.

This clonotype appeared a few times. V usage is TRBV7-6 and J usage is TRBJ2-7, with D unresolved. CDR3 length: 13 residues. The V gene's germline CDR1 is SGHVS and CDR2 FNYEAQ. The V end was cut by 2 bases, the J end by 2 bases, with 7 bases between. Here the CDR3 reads CASSLRPAYEQYV. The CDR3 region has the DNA TGTGCCAGCAGCTTACGTCCAGCCTACGAGCAGTACGTC.